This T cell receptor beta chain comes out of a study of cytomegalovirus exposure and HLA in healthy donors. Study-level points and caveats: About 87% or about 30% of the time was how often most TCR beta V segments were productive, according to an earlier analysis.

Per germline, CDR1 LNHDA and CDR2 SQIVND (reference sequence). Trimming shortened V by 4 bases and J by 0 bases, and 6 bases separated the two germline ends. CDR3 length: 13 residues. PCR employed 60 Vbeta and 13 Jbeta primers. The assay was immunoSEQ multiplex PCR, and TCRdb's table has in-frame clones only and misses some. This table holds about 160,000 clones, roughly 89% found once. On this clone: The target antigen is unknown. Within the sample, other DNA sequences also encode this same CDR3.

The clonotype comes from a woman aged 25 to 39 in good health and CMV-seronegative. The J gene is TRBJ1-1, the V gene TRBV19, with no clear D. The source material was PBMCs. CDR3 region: CASSRRMNTEAFF. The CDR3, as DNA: TGTGCCAGTAGTAGGAGGATGAACACTGAAGCTTTCTTT.